The entry below describes one TCR beta chain. Antigen: not known. There were likely unrecorded immune exposures, though donors were nominally healthy when sampled. The PCR ran on 60 Vbeta and 13 Jbeta primers. The table came from immunoSEQ multiplex PCR; TCRdb's copy has only in-frame clones and leaves some out. The data contain roughly 120,000 clones, roughly 83% of them singletons. This sample is part of a study of cytomegalovirus exposure and HLA in healthy donors. Across the whole study: From donors who were HLA-typed, an early data release held 75 million to 85 million unique TCRs. The study's findings and limits: V- and J-gene trimming of TCR beta was linked (in a later analysis) to a missense DCLRE1C variant. There were some public TCRs occurring in many donors, but most TCR sequences were rare.

The origin of this receptor is a man younger than 30 in good health and CMV-seronegative. Sequenced input: PBMCs.

This chain's CDR3 is CASRHRTDLGPNQPQHF. DNA for the CDR3: TGTGCCAGCAGACACAGGACAGATTTGGGGCCGAATCAGCCCCAGCATTTT. The genes are TRBV27 and TRBJ1-5; perhaps TRBD1 as D (6 bases). This CDR3 region has 17 residues. Germline lookup yields CDR1 MNHEY and CDR2 SMNVEV (reference sequence). With 6 bases removed from V and 4 bases from J, the gap between germline ends came to 22 bases.